This T cell receptor beta chain was sequenced during a study of lymphopenia after photon versus proton radiotherapy. Sequencing was performed with immunoSEQ multiplex PCR; in TCRdb, only in-frame clones are kept and a portion is missing. The sample includes some 44,000 clones, about four fifths seen only once; the top ten take 20% to 25%. Sequencing was performed on peripheral blood, taken from a patient treated with proton-based radiotherapy. This clonotype originated in a woman aged 70-85 years with pancreatic cancer.

The CDR3 sequence: CASRTASGTVNEQFF. In nucleotides, the CDR3 is TGTGCCAGCAGGACAGCTAGCGGGACCGTCAATGAGCAGTTCTTC. The chain recombines TRBV6-5 with TRBJ2-1; 9 bases are shared with TRBD2. V was clipped by 6 bases and J by 6 bases; unmatched bases: 9. The CDR3 runs 15 residues. Germline CDR1 reads MNHEY; CDR2 reads SVGAGI.